The next 10 T cell receptor beta chains were all read from a single sample in a study of blood T cell repertoires in COVID-19. Sequencing was performed with immunoSEQ multiplex PCR; in TCRdb, only in-frame clones are kept and a portion is missing. The sample consists of about 8,000 clones, approximately 80% of them appearing once. Sequenced input: peripheral blood. The receptors originated from a human donor in a cohort sampled during active COVID-19.

This chain uses TRBV21-1 with TRBJ2-7; the table calls TRBD2, which could not be checked here. TRBV21-1 is labeled a pseudogene. The CDR3 consists of 14 residues. The CDR3 DNA sequence: TGTGCCAGCAGCGCGATTCGAGGATCCTACGAGCAGTACTTC. Its translation: CASSAIRGSYEQYF.

This clone was seen a few times. A read error may account for a junction end that differs from germline. The V call is TRBV4-1, the J call TRBJ1-3; 8 bases fit TRBD1. Per germline, CDR1 MGHRA and CDR2 YSYEKL. This CDR3 has 18 amino acids. The CDR3 region is CASTQTDRASGSGNTIYF. CDR3 sequence (DNA): TGCGCCAGCACCCAAACGGACAGGGCGTCGGGTTCTGGAAACACCATATATTTT.

In its sample, this clone was seen once. The chain carries TRBV5-5 and TRBJ2-3, with a tentative D call TRBD2 (5 bases). The CDR3 is 12 residues long. Trimming cost V 3 bases and J 5 bases, with 7 bases left between them. Germline V gene lookup returns CDR1 SGHKS and CDR2 YYEKEE (reference sequence). CDR3 loop: CASSSSGDTQYF. Written as DNA, the CDR3 is TGTGCCAGCAGCTCGAGCGGAGATACGCAGTATTTT.

V and J are TRBV5-1 and TRBJ1-1; tentatively, D is TRBD1 (5 bases). The CDR3 is made up of 13 amino acids. Germline assignment: CDR1 SGHRS and CDR2 YFSETQ. Trimming removed 0 bases from V and 4 bases from J, with 7 bases in between. The CDR3 loop reads CASSLAGSTEAFF. The CDR3, as DNA: TGCGCCAGCAGCTTGGCAGGGTCCACTGAAGCTTTCTTT.

The rearrangement joins TRBV13 to TRBJ2-3, with 11 bases lining up with TRBD2. The CDR3 has 16 residues. CDR1 is PRHDT, CDR2 FYEKMQ, per germline (reference sequence). Trimming took 3 bases from V and 2 from J; bases not matched to a gene: 4. CDR3: CASSLVSGGATDTQYF. The DNA for the CDR3 is TGTGCCAGCAGCTTGGTTAGCGGGGGGGCCACAGATACGCAGTATTTT.

The chain carries TRBV4-3 and TRBJ1-1; the D is unclear. The CDR3 has 15 amino acids. Trimming cost V 0 bases and J 3 bases, with 11 bases left between them. Per the germline V gene, CDR1 is LGHNA and CDR2 is YSLEER. In DNA, the CDR3 is TGCGCCAGCAGCCAAGATAGAGGCAGCTACACTGAAGCTTTCTTT. Amino acids: CASSQDRGSYTEAFF.

This chain joins TRBV13 and TRBJ2-3; 10 bases map to TRBD1. The CDR3 runs to 15 residues. Germline V CDR1 and CDR2: PRHDT, FYEKMQ (reference sequence). Trimming at V came to 3 bases and at J to 3 bases, leaving 3 bases not matched to a gene. CDR3 DNA sequence: TGTGCCAGCAGCTTGGACAGGGGGAAGACAGATACGCAGTATTTT. The encoded protein is CASSLDRGKTDTQYF.

This clone showed up just a few times. The chain has TRBV5-6 and TRBJ1-5; perhaps TRBD1 as D (6 bases). The CDR3 has 15 amino acids. The V end was cut by 2 bases, the J end by 2 bases, with 11 bases between. Germline CDR1 and CDR2: SGHDT and YYEEEE. CDR3: CASSLTGSGNQPQHF. CDR3 in DNA: TGTGCCAGCAGCTTAACAGGGAGTGGCAATCAGCCCCAGCATTTT.

V is TRBV11-3 and J is TRBJ2-7; tentatively, D is TRBD1 (5 bases). The ends were cut back, 4 bases at V and 6 bases at J, with 13 bases in the middle. Per germline, CDR1 SGHNT and CDR2 YENEEA. The CDR3 spans 13 residues. The CDR3 reads CASSSTGSSEQYF. CDR3 sequence (DNA): TGTGCCAGCAGCTCAACAGGTTCGTCCGAGCAGTACTTC. The whole variable domain, filled in from reference TRBV11-3 and TRBJ2-7, reads EAGVVQSPRYKIIEKKQPVAFWCNPISGHNTLYWYLQNLGQGPELLIRYENEEAVDDSQLPKDRFSAERLKGVDSTLKIQPAELGDSAVYLCASSSTGSSEQYFGPGTRLTVT.

The rearrangement links TRBV11-3 to TRBJ2-5; no definite D call. This CDR3 has 15 residues. V lost 0 bases to trimming and J lost 2 bases, with 10 bases between them. CDR1 and CDR2 from the germline V gene are SGHNT and YENEEA. The CDR3 DNA reads as TGTGCCAGCAGCTTAGAGGGCACGCCGCAAGAGACCCAGTACTTC. It codes for CASSLEGTPQETQYF. The complete variable domain, with remaining parts taken from reference TRBV11-3 and TRBJ2-5, reads EAGVVQSPRYKIIEKKQPVAFWCNPISGHNTLYWYLQNLGQGPELLIRYENEEAVDDSQLPKDRFSAERLKGVDSTLKIQPAELGDSAVYLCASSLEGTPQETQYFGPGTRLLVL.